This record looks at one TCR beta chain sequence and its context. This sample was included in a study of T cells after yellow fever vaccination. CDR1 DFQATT and CDR2 SNEGSKA come from the germline V gene (reference sequence). The V end lost 4 bases, the J end lost 9 bases, and 22 bases lay between the germline ends. The CDR3 sequence is 15 residues long. TCRdb processed the 5' RACE reads anew with MiXCR; each CDR3 protein has one entry. Of a few hundred thousand distinct CDR3 sequences listed, 6.2% were seen once; the top ten hold approximately 16%. The chain combines TRBV20-1 with TRBJ2-1, with D maybe TRBD2 (6 bases). The receptor's source is a man aged 25 to 40 who received the YFV17D yellow fever vaccine. This material consisted of PBMCs, taken 5 days after the yellow fever booster vaccination. The CDR3 sequence is CSATPLATLAREQFF. CDR3 in DNA: TGCAGTGCTACCCCCCTAGCGACCCTCGCCCGTGAGCAGTTCTTC.